This T cell receptor (delta chain) was identified in a study of Vδ1+ human thymocytes. The sorted cells were CD3+ Vdelta1+ Vdelta2- thymocytes from alphabeta-depleted thymus. Study-level findings and limits: Highly polyclonal TRG and TRD repertoires with Gaussian CDR3 length distributions appeared in thymus. Donors shared many TRG clonotypes but few TRD clonotypes. Unlike peripheral blood Vdelta1+ controls, thymic delta-chain sequences included approximately 20% Vdelta2 and few Vdelta3. Unexpected Vdelta2 sequences could cause misinterpretation of bulk repertoire data.

A note on this clone: What it recognizes is unknown. The junction departs from germline at one end; a sequencing error may be responsible.

Germline V gene sequence: CDR1 TSWWSYY, CDR2 QGS. The CDR3 covers 27 residues. Sequences come from RNA converted to cDNA by reverse transcription. Pooled V-gene forward primers with one constant-region reverse primer generated the CDR3 amplicons by multiplex PCR. TCRdb re-called clones from the multiplex PCR reads using CATT. Of roughly 76,000 delta-chain clones listed, approximately 30% were seen once; the top ten hold around 0.3%. The source material was Vdelta1+ gamma-delta thymocytes from the thymus. The sample's subset: FACS-sorted CD3+ TCRalphabeta- TCRVdelta1+ TCRVdelta2- thymocytes. The sequence derives from a boy less than two years old who had congenital heart surgery. The chain employs TRDV1 and TRDJ1, with TRDD3 matching 13 bases. CDR3 in DNA: TGTGCTCTTGGAGAACTAGAGGACCGTAGGGGGGGCCTTCCGCCCCATACTGGGGGATACGAGGCCGATAAACTCATCTTT. Amino acids: CALGELEDRRGGLPPHTGGYEADKLIF.